This T cell receptor (beta chain) is drawn from a study of T-cell reconstitution after alpha-beta-depleted transplantation in children. Unique molecular identifiers were incorporated when the TCRbeta library was constructed. TCRdb analysed the PCR reads with MiXCR anew, one entry per CDR3 protein. The top ten clones hold over 7.5% of a sample with around 300,000 distinct CDR3 sequences, roughly 7.8% of them seen once. Study-level points and caveats: After one year, T-cell counts and TCRbeta diversity mostly came from new T cells. Day-60 TCRbeta diversity that was high in some patients was derived from surviving recipient T cells and thymic progenitors.

This clonotype was observed a few times. Its target is unknown. Material: peripheral blood, obtained 360 days after TCRalphabeta/CD19-depleted stem cell transplant. The clonotype was recovered from a female patient aged 2 to 10 who had a stem cell transplant for Fanconi anemia, so the T cells may come from the graft donor.

CDR3 protein: CASWGQGLAGSYNEQFF. In nucleotides, the CDR3 is TGCGCCAGCTGGGGCCAAGGACTAGCGGGTTCCTACAATGAGCAGTTCTTC. V and J are TRBV10-2 and TRBJ2-1, with TRBD2 matching over 11 bases. From germline, CDR1 is WSHSY and CDR2 SAAADI. The CDR3 sequence is 17 residues long. Losses at the gene ends were 8 bases for V and 1 base for J; bases not matched to a gene: 10.